Below are 15 T cell receptor beta chains sequenced from a single sample in a study of response to subunit inactivated influenza vaccine. TCRdb independently ran MiXCR on the RT-PCR reads; one entry per CDR3 protein. Of around 790,000 distinct CDR3 sequences in the sample, roughly 20% were seen once. The input for sequencing was PBMCs from blood, taken 5 to 6 days after vaccination. The origin of the receptors is a man in his fifties or sixties who received an inactivated influenza vaccine.

This chain connects TRBV20-1 to TRBJ2-7; D is unresolved. Germline V gives CDR1 DFQATT, CDR2 SNEGSKA (reference sequence). V lost 6 bases to trimming and J lost 3 bases, with 12 bases between them. This CDR3 spans 12 amino acids. The chain's CDR3 is CSAQKDGYEQYF. CDR3 DNA sequence: TGCAGTGCACAGAAAGACGGCTACGAGCAGTACTTC.

This chain connects TRBV20-1 to TRBJ2-1; D call uncertain. Germline loops: CDR1 DFQATT, CDR2 SNEGSKA (reference sequence). CDR3 size: 17 residues. Trimming took 1 base from V and 2 from J, leaving 18 bases between them. DNA for the CDR3: TGCAGTGCTAGAGGGTCAAGTGGGATAGAAACCTACAATGAGCAGTTCTTC. Translated, it gives CSARGSSGIETYNEQFF.

There are a few counts of this clonotype. The genes are TRBV12-3 or TRBV12-4 and TRBJ2-7; 8 nucleotides align to TRBD2. This CDR3 is 15 amino acids long. The V gene end was trimmed by 5 bases and the J gene end by 7 bases; junction bases not matched to a gene: 13. As DNA, the CDR3 is TGTGCCAGCAGTCCAAGACGGGAGGGGAATGGGGAGCAGTACTTC. It translates to CASSPRREGNGEQYF.

This clonotype appeared a few times. The rearrangement links TRBV4-3 to TRBJ2-1, with D perhaps given as TRBD1 or TRBD2 (5 bases each). This CDR3 spans 13 amino acids. Per germline, CDR1 LGHNA and CDR2 YSLEER. Trimming left V 2 bases short and J 7 bases short, with 9 bases between. This chain's CDR3 is CASSQFWGNEQFF. As DNA, the CDR3 is TGCGCCAGCAGCCAATTTTGGGGGAATGAGCAGTTCTTC.

This clonotype was seen at least ten times. This sequence joins TRBV5-1 and TRBJ2-3; D is perhaps TRBD1 (6 bases). Trimming left V 0 bases short and J 3 bases short, with 14 bases between. The germline CDR1 and CDR2 sequences are SGHRS and YFSETQ. This CDR3 comprises 16 residues. This CDR3 reads CASSLGLGASTDTQYF. CDR3 bases: TGCGCCAGCAGCTTGGGTTTGGGGGCTTCAACAGATACGCAGTATTTT.

This rearrangement joins TRBV25-1 to TRBJ2-1; 9 bases agree with TRBD2. CDR1 is MGHDK, CDR2 SYGVNS, per germline. V lost 3 bases to trimming and J lost 8 bases; unmatched junction nucleotides: 8. The CDR3 has 15 amino acids. The CDR3 reads CASSDLAGDADEQFF. Written as DNA, the CDR3 is TGTGCCAGCAGTGACTTAGCGGGGGACGCCGATGAGCAGTTCTTC.

V usage is TRBV5-1 and J usage is TRBJ1-2; no reliable D call. The V gene lost 2 bases and the J gene lost 0 bases, with 14 bases spanning the gap. CDR1 and CDR2 from the germline V gene are SGHRS and YFSETQ. This CDR3 has 16 amino acids. DNA of the CDR3: TGCGCCAGCAGCTTAAATACGGCATATTCTAACTATGGCTACACCTTC. It translates to CASSLNTAYSNYGYTF.

The rearrangement links TRBV6-5 to TRBJ1-2; TRBD1 agrees at 10 bases. The ends lost 4 bases at V and 4 bases at J; junction bases unmatched: 9. Germline V lookup: CDR1 MNHEY, CDR2 SVGAGI. The CDR3 loop spans 16 amino acids. The CDR3 loop is CASSLTGGAKVYGYTF. The CDR3 region has the DNA TGTGCCAGCAGTTTGACAGGGGGCGCGAAAGTCTATGGCTACACCTTC.

This clonotype was observed a handful of times. The gene calls are TRBV11-2 and TRBJ1-2; maybe TRBD1 (6 bases). Per germline, CDR1 SGHAT and CDR2 FQNNGV. The V end lost 3 bases, the J end lost 7 bases, and 9 bases lay between the germline ends. This CDR3 has 12 amino acids. In DNA, the CDR3 is TGTGCCAGCAGCTTTCAGGGGTCTGGCTACACCTTC. It codes for CASSFQGSGYTF.

The chain uses TRBV4-3 and TRBJ2-1; 8 bases align to TRBD2. This CDR3 has 17 residues. Germline V gene lookup returns CDR1 LGHNA and CDR2 YSLEER. Trimming removed 1 base from V and 0 bases from J; junction bases left unmatched: 5. DNA for the CDR3: TGCGCCAGCAGCCAAGTGGTCGGGAGGGGCTCCTACAATGAGCAGTTCTTC. Translating it yields CASSQVVGRGSYNEQFF.

This clonotype was seen a few times. The CDR3 nucleotides are TGTGCCAGCAGAACCGGGACAGGGGGAGAGACCCAGTACTTC. This translates into CASRTGTGGETQYF. This chain uses TRBV28 with TRBJ2-5, with 11 bases matching TRBD1. V was clipped by 6 bases and J by 4 bases; unmatched bases: 4. Germline loops: CDR1 MDHEN, CDR2 SYDVKM. CDR3 length equals 14 residues.

The J gene is TRBJ2-7, the V gene TRBV10-3; the D gene is possibly TRBD2 (5 bases). V lost 3 bases, J lost 4 bases, and 13 bases lay in between. CDR3 length equals 14 residues. Germline CDR1 reads ENHRY; CDR2 reads SYGVKD. The CDR3 protein is CAISDLGVLYEQYF. The CDR3 coding sequence is TGTGCCATCAGTGATTTGGGAGTTCTTTACGAGCAGTACTTC.

This clonotype has only a few counts. The gene calls are TRBV12-3 or TRBV12-4 and TRBJ1-1, with unresolved D. Trimming removed 5 bases from V and 0 bases from J, with 10 bases in between. This CDR3 region has 14 residues. The CDR3 DNA sequence: TGTGCCAGCAGTCAGATATCGATGAACACTGAAGCTTTCTTT. It codes for CASSQISMNTEAFF.

CDR3 residues: CASSLALAASETQYF. In nucleotides, the CDR3 is TGTGCCAGCAGCTTAGCACTAGCAGCCTCGGAGACCCAGTACTTC. The chain is built from TRBV7-9 and TRBJ2-5; D may be TRBD2 (6 bases). This CDR3 contains 15 residues. CDR1 is SEHNR and CDR2 is FQNEAQ in the germline V gene (reference sequence). V was clipped by 0 bases and J by 5 bases, with 13 bases between them.

This clonotype has ten or more counts. V and J are TRBV18 and TRBJ2-7, with 9 bases fitting TRBD1. The CDR3 extends over 15 amino acids. Looked up from germline, CDR1 is KGHSH and CDR2 is LQKENI. V lost 2 bases and J lost 7; bases outside the gene matches: 9. The CDR3 nucleotides read TGTGCCAGCTCACCATTCGGGACAGGGACAGGGGAGCAGTACTTC. Residues: CASSPFGTGTGEQYF.